Shown below are 25 T cell receptor beta chains from a single sample sequenced in a study of regulatory T cells in long-lasting Graves disease (dated by TCRdb to the early 2020s). The receptor library was made with multiplex PCR. Sequenced on an Illumina HiSeq 4000. TCR beta libraries were built with iRepertoire HTBI primers and Arm-PCR amplification of CDR3 regions. TCRdb handled the public reads itself, with Q25 trimming in fastp and clone calling in MiXCR, and kept productive beta chains. Here each entry gathers all rows of one CDR3 protein and keeps the most common genes and DNA. The sample table contains a few hundred thousand distinct CDR3 sequences; only one count was recorded for roughly 20% of them. Of the sample, 25% to 30% falls within the top ten clones. Read against the paper, the sample's time point label means: persistent/refractory GD, antithyroid drugs over 5 years with positive TRAb. For both TCR sequencing and RNA sequencing, RNA was extracted from PBMCs using TRIzol.

Here the sequenced sample was peripheral blood mononuclear cells (PBMCs), taken when the disease was refractory, from a patient treated with antithyroid drugs. The receptor source for this set is a woman aged 40 to 50 with Graves disease. Donor details come from another sample of the same person, matched by shared clones.

In this sample, this clonotype turned up many times. V usage is TRBV6-1 and J usage is TRBJ1-2; D call uncertain. This CDR3 region has 13 residues. Germline loops: CDR1 MNHNS, CDR2 SASEGT. Trimming cost V 7 bases and J 4 bases, with 13 bases left between them. DNA of the CDR3: TGTGCCAGCACCCCCGGGCCCTTCTATGGCTACACCTTC. Amino acids: CASTPGPFYGYTF.

This clonotype has ten or more counts. V usage is TRBV28 and J usage is TRBJ1-1, with 7 bases aligning to TRBD1. With V trimmed by 3 bases and J by 11 bases, 12 bases remained unmatched. CDR1 is MDHEN and CDR2 is SYDVKM in the germline V gene. The CDR3 loop spans 14 amino acids. The DNA of the CDR3 is TGTGCCAGCAGTTTTTGGAGGGGGCTGCGTCAGGCTTTCTTT. It yields the protein CASSFWRGLRQAFF.

This clonotype turned up a few times. The chain employs TRBV5-1 and TRBJ2-1, with 9 nucleotides matching TRBD2. The V segment lost 0 bases and the J segment 2 bases; nucleotides outside the gene matches: 3. Per the germline V gene, CDR1 is SGHRS and CDR2 is YFSETQ. CDR3 size: 16 residues. For the CDR3, the DNA is TGCGCCAGCAGCTTGGTAGCGGGAGTAGCCTACAATGAGCAGTTCTTC. Translated: CASSLVAGVAYNEQFF.

This clonotype was recorded a few times. This rearrangement joins TRBV7-3 to TRBJ1-2, with D possibly being TRBD1 (6 bases). Germline lookup yields CDR1 SGHTA and CDR2 FQGTGA. The CDR3 sequence is 15 residues long. Trimming pared 5 bases from V and 2 bases from J, leaving 15 bases between. This chain's CDR3 is CASSPNRDGNYGYTF. The CDR3 DNA is TGTGCCAGCAGCCCAAACAGGGATGGGAACTATGGCTACACCTTC.

A few counts support this clonotype. V usage is TRBV5-6 and J usage is TRBJ1-2, with 8 bases fitting TRBD1. Trimming took 0 bases from V and 4 from J; bases not matched to a gene: 2. Germline V CDR1 and CDR2: SGHDT, YYEEEE. The CDR3 runs to 14 residues. Here the CDR3 reads CASSLGDRIYGYTF. The CDR3 DNA is TGTGCCAGCAGCTTGGGGGACAGGATCTATGGCTACACCTTC.

This chain joins TRBV20-1 and TRBJ2-5; 8 bases map to TRBD2. The ends lost 3 bases at V and 4 bases at J; junction bases unmatched: 4. CDR3 length: 13 residues. Germline lookup yields CDR1 DFQATT and CDR2 SNEGSKA (reference sequence). DNA of the CDR3: TGCAGTGCTAGGGGTCTAGCGGGAGAGACCCAGTACTTC. Translating gives CSARGLAGETQYF.

This clonotype was detected many times. This chain uses TRBV2 with TRBJ2-7; D is possibly TRBD1 or TRBD2 (5 bases each). Between the trimmed V and J ends, which lost 8 bases and 2 bases, there was a span of 19 bases. Germline V gene sequence: CDR1 SNHLY, CDR2 FYNNEI. The CDR3 extends over 15 amino acids. In DNA form, the CDR3 reads TGTGCCAGCCAAAGTTGGGACCCCGACACCTACGAGCAGTACTTC. Protein sequence: CASQSWDPDTYEQYF.

This clonotype came up many times. The chain carries TRBV12-3 or TRBV12-4 and TRBJ2-7; 9 bases map to TRBD1. CDR3 size: 13 residues. V lost 6 bases to trimming and J lost 3 bases; unmatched junction nucleotides: 3. Written as DNA, the CDR3 is TGTGCCAGCAGGGGGGGACAGGGCTACGAGCAGTACTTC. It translates to CASRGGQGYEQYF.

This clonotype was recorded many times. CDR3 residues: CASSLGFSYEQYF. The CDR3 DNA reads TGTGCCAGCAGCTTAGGTTTCAGTTACGAGCAGTACTTC. V and J are TRBV7-3 and TRBJ2-7; unclear D gene. The V end lost 2 bases, the J end lost 4 bases, and 9 bases lay between the germline ends. The CDR3 covers 13 residues. Germline assignment: CDR1 SGHTA and CDR2 FQGTGA.

Here the CDR3 DNA reads TGTGCCAGCACCCCATCCTACAATGAGCAGTTCTTC. It encodes CASTPSYNEQFF. The chain is built from TRBV28 and TRBJ2-1; D remains unclear. V gave up 7 bases and J gave up 1 base, with 5 bases separating them. From germline, CDR1 is MDHEN and CDR2 SYDVKM. CDR3 length: 12 residues.

This clonotype was detected a few times. J is TRBJ2-2 and V is TRBV5-1, with 12 bases aligning to TRBD1. The CDR3 contains 16 residues. Germline lookup yields CDR1 SGHRS and CDR2 YFSETQ. The V and J ends lost 3 bases and 6 bases, in that order; junction bases with no gene match: 6. In DNA, the CDR3 is TGCGCCAGCAGCTCGGGACAGGGGGCAGCTGCCGGGGAGCTGTTTTTT. The encoded protein is CASSSGQGAAAGELFF.

This clonotype was seen only a few times. This chain uses TRBV5-5 with TRBJ2-7; 9 nucleotides line up with TRBD1. Germline CDR1 SGHKS, CDR2 YYEKEE (reference sequence). Trimming took 6 bases from V and 5 from J; bases not matched to a gene: 12. The CDR3 contains 15 residues. CDR3: CASINAGTGHNEQYF. The CDR3 DNA is TGTGCCAGCATCAATGCGGGGACAGGGCACAACGAGCAGTACTTC.

This clonotype has a count of ten or more. The gene calls are TRBV12-5 and TRBJ1-1, with D possibly matching TRBD1 (6 bases). Deletions cut 6 bases from V and 10 bases from J, with 15 bases between. CDR3 length: 12 amino acids. CDR1 is LGHNT and CDR2 is FRNRAP in the germline V gene. The CDR3 reads CASGGGSGVAFF. CDR3 bases: TGTGCTAGTGGGGGGGGCAGCGGCGTAGCTTTCTTT.

This clonotype was observed many times. The chain carries TRBV30 and TRBJ1-4; D is perhaps TRBD1 (6 bases). The V end lost 7 bases, the J end lost 7 bases, and 19 bases lay between the germline ends. Germline assignment: CDR1 GTSNPN and CDR2 SVGIG (reference sequence). The CDR3 is 14 amino acids. The CDR3 reads CAYASNRDREKLFF. The CDR3 DNA follows: TGTGCCTACGCGTCAAACAGGGATCGTGAAAAACTGTTTTTT.

About this clonotype: A much larger clone lies one base from this, so it may be a read error. This rearrangement joins TRBV28 to TRBJ2-5; D might be TRBD2 (5 bases). Per the germline V gene, CDR1 is MDHEN and CDR2 is SYDVKM. The CDR3 covers 15 residues. Trimming left V 2 bases short and J 3 bases short, with 13 bases between. The CDR3 region is CASSLLRPAEETQYF. The CDR3 region has the DNA TGTGCCAGCAGTTTACTGAGACCAGCGGAAGAGACCCAGTACTTC.

J is TRBJ1-3 and V is TRBV28; D is undetermined. The germline V and J ends were trimmed by 0 bases and 3 bases, with 6 bases remaining between them. Per germline, CDR1 MDHEN and CDR2 SYDVKM. The CDR3 is 14 residues long. The CDR3 region has the DNA TGTGCCAGCAGTTTATGGGGGTTTGGAAACACCATATATTTT. Protein product: CASSLWGFGNTIYF.

This clonotype was counted between two and nine times. The chain carries TRBV19 and TRBJ1-1; TRBD1 agrees at 8 bases. This CDR3 is built from 14 residues. With V trimmed by 5 bases and J by 4 bases, 6 bases remained unmatched. Germline values: CDR1 LNHDA, CDR2 SQIVND (reference sequence). CDR3 sequence reads: CASSLTGGTTEAFF. The CDR3, as DNA: TGTGCCAGTAGTCTCACAGGGGGTACCACTGAAGCTTTCTTT. The variable domain in full, with the rest retrieved from reference TRBV19 and TRBJ1-1, is DGGITQSPKYLFRKEGQNVTLSCEQNLNHDAMYWYRQDPGQGLRLIYYSQIVNDFQKGDIAEGYSVSREKKESFPLTVTSAQKNPTAFYLCASSLTGGTTEAFFGQGTRLTVV.

This clonotype occurred many times. The chain recombines TRBV28 with TRBJ2-5; the match to TRBD2 covers 8 bases. V lost 4 bases and J lost 10; bases outside the gene matches: 11. The CDR3 extends over 14 amino acids. CDR1 is MDHEN and CDR2 is SYDVKM in the germline V gene. The CDR3 DNA is TGTGCCAGCAGTTCTCTATGGACTAGCAGGGGCCAGTACTTC. Its translation: CASSSLWTSRGQYF.

In this sample, this clonotype turned up a few times. This chain uses TRBV29-1 with TRBJ2-7, with D possibly being TRBD1 (6 bases). This CDR3 spans 13 amino acids. Germline V gene data show CDR1 as SQVTM and CDR2 as ANQGSEA. V lost 3 bases and J 6 bases, leaving 15 bases between the germline ends. CDR3 amino acids: CSVDWGLRSEQYF. DNA for the CDR3: TGCAGCGTTGATTGGGGGCTCAGGAGCGAGCAGTACTTC.

V and J are TRBV28 and TRBJ2-7; 9 nucleotides line up with TRBD1. CDR1 and CDR2 from the germline V gene are MDHEN and SYDVKM. This CDR3 comprises 13 residues. With 6 bases clipped from V and 4 bases from J, the junction kept 4 bases outside the gene matches. In nucleotides, the CDR3 is TGTGCCAGCAGACAGGGGGCTCTGTACGAGCAGTACTTC. Amino acids: CASRQGALYEQYF.

The chain employs TRBV28 and TRBJ2-1; D ambiguous. This CDR3 region has 12 residues. Trimming stripped 7 bases from V and 12 bases from J, with 16 bases between. The V gene's germline CDR1 is MDHEN and CDR2 SYDVKM. The CDR3 DNA is TGTGCCAGCACCTCAAGATGGGGTGGGCAGTTCTTC. It specifies CASTSRWGGQFF.

This clonotype was counted a few times. V gene TRBV7-9 combines with J gene TRBJ2-7; 7 bases are shared with TRBD2. The CDR3 has 20 amino acids. Per the germline V gene, CDR1 is SEHNR and CDR2 is FQNEAQ (reference sequence). The junction had 26 bases not matched to a gene; V was cut back by 3 bases and J by 6 bases. The DNA for the CDR3 is TGTGCCAGCAGCTTCGGGGGAGGGCAGCACCGTCCTGCTAGCTTTGTCGAGCAGTACTTC. It codes for CASSFGGGQHRPASFVEQYF. Filled out from reference TRBV7-9 and TRBJ2-7, the complete variable domain reads DTGVSQNPRHKITKRGQNVTFRCDPISEHNRLYWYRQTLGQGPEFLTYFQNEAQLEKSRLLSDRFSAERPKGSFSTLEIQRTEQGDSAMYLCASSFGGGQHRPASFVEQYFGPGTRLTVT.

The sample holds many counts of this clonotype. The chain has TRBV7-2 and TRBJ2-2; 9 nucleotides match TRBD2. The CDR3 extends over 15 amino acids. V shed 4 bases and J 4 bases; nucleotides not matched to a gene: 4. Germline V gives CDR1 SGHTA, CDR2 FQGNSA. CDR3 region: CASSSVSGGTGELFF. The DNA for the CDR3 is TGTGCCAGCAGCTCTGTTAGCGGGGGCACCGGGGAGCTGTTTTTT.

This chain joins TRBV3-1 and TRBJ2-1; TRBD1 matches 11 bases. V lost 10 bases, J lost 4 bases, and 9 bases stayed unmatched. This CDR3 spans 15 amino acids. Germline CDR1 and CDR2: LGHDT and YNNKEL (reference sequence). The CDR3 is CATAPGQGGYNEQFF. The DNA for the CDR3 is TGTGCCACCGCCCCGGGACAGGGGGGTTACAATGAGCAGTTCTTC.

In this sample, this clonotype turned up many times. J is TRBJ2-1 and V is TRBV24-1, with 11 bases matching TRBD2. The CDR3 sequence is 16 residues long. V was pared by 4 bases and J by 6 bases, with 7 bases of the junction left unmatched. Germline CDR1 is KGHDR and CDR2 is SFDVKD. The CDR3 here is CATSDMLAGGLNEQFF. The DNA of the CDR3 is TGTGCCACCAGTGACATGCTAGCGGGAGGCCTCAATGAGCAGTTCTTC.